Below, 2 T cell receptor beta chains from the same sample are listed, as sequenced in a study of T-cell reconstitution after alpha-beta-depleted transplantation in children. Unique molecular identifiers were incorporated during preparation of the TCRbeta library. TCRdb recomputed calls from the PCR reads with MiXCR, one row per CDR3 protein. The sample lists fewer than 550,000 distinct CDR3 sequences; about an eighth were seen once. The sequences come from PBMCs, mostly from graft donor cells, collected 180 days after TCRalphabeta/CD19-depleted stem cell transplant. These receptors all stem from a female patient between 2 and 15 years old who had a stem cell transplant for aplastic anemia, so the T cells may come from the graft donor.

The gene calls are TRBV11-1 and TRBJ2-7; TRBD1 might be the D (6 bases). Trimming cost V 5 bases and J 3 bases, with 20 bases left between them. Germline lookup yields CDR1 SGHAT and CDR2 FQDESV (reference sequence). The CDR3 consists of 16 residues. The CDR3 loop is CASSRPSVQGLYEQYF. The CDR3 coding sequence is TGTGCCAGCAGCCGTCCTTCGGTACAGGGCCTCTACGAGCAGTACTTC. Filled out from reference TRBV11-1 and TRBJ2-7, the complete variable domain reads EAEVAQSPRYKITEKSQAVAFWCDPISGHATLYWYRQILGQGPELLVQFQDESVVDDSQLPKDRFSAERLKGVDSTLKIQPAELGDSAMYLCASSRPSVQGLYEQYFGPGTRLTVT.

The chain combines TRBV2 with TRBJ1-2; TRBD1 matches at 8 bases. V lost 4 bases to trimming and J lost 4 bases; unmatched junction nucleotides: 2. Germline-derived CDR1 and CDR2 are SNHLY and FYNNEI. The CDR3 is made up of 13 amino acids. CDR3 DNA: TGTGCCAGCAGTGGAGGACAGGGCTATGGCTACACCTTC. Its translation is CASSGGQGYGYTF.